This T cell receptor beta chain originates from a study of blood T cell repertoires in COVID-19 (dated by TCRdb to the early 2020s). Turning to the overall study: The collaborator samples originated in the United States, Italy and Spain and spanned the acute and convalescent phases of COVID-19. The material from the prospective study consisted of cDNA or gDNA derived from T cells, B-cell-depleted T cells, or PBMCs. Deeply sampled blood TCRbeta repertoires from subjects exposed to, actively infected with, or recovered from COVID-19 were included in the dataset. The repertoires were released in a freely available public database meant as a resource for research on the immune response to SARS-CoV-2. The samples were drawn from two sources: the first 160 participants of the ongoing ImmuneRACE study, and 1,000 to 1,500 subjects contributed by 6 global collaborators. Sample metadata almost always included a de-identified subject ID, COVID-19 status, age in years and sex. Where HLA class I and class II types were available, the types were taken from metadata supplied by the sample provider, not from assay-based typing.

The collaborating institutions used their own protocols to collect whole blood in K2EDTA tubes. For TCRbeta analysis, collaborator samples were shipped as frozen whole blood, as isolated PBMCs, or as DNA extracted from either sample type. About this clone: Its recognized antigen is unknown. No base quality information exists; no much larger clone differs at one position.

The full study reports these points: How much clinical and demographic metadata was included differed by source and by participant, and the metadata was provided uncurated.

TCRbeta CDR3 regions were amplified from genomic DNA by means of the immunoSEQ Assay, a bias-controlled multiplex PCR. The paper's data handling went like this. Within the assay, amplification of reference gene primers was used to estimate how many nucleated cells each sample contained. To quantify the absolute abundance of each unique TCRbeta CDR3 rearrangement, sequence reads were collapsed and filtered. For each sample, productive Simpson clonality was calculated by taking the square root of Simpson's diversity index across productive rearrangements. TCRdb holds this immuneACCESS table with in-frame rearrangements only. Some clones are missing; in checked studies, unresolved V genes explain under half, and the rest has no known cause. V and J calls and clone size come straight from that table; D and trimming were deduced from the DNA. The sample table records 130,000 to 150,000 clones; 85% of these occur just once. Jointly, the top ten make up roughly 2.9% of the sample.

Sample: peripheral blood. The sequence was collected from a woman in her thirties or forties with active or convalescent COVID-19.

Read as DNA, the sequence is TGTGCCACCAGTGATGGGTTTCTGGGAGGGTCCCCGGCCGGGGAGCTGTTTTTT. Its amino acids are CATSDGFLGGSPAGELFF. In this chain, TRBV24-1 is recombined with TRBJ2-2, and 7 junction bases match TRBD2. Looking up the germline V gene yields CDR1 KGHDR and CDR2 SFDVKD. The CDR3 holds 18 amino acids from the cysteine to the phenylalanine. Only CDR3 DNA remains: 54 bases, in frame from the first base. V is cut back by 3 bases and J by 6 bases, with 15 bases in the junction unmatched.